The rows below give T cell receptor beta chains drawn from one sample of a study of blood T cell repertoires in COVID-19. Only in-frame clones appear in the TCRdb table, and some are missing; sequencing was by immunoSEQ multiplex PCR. Found here are 45,000 to 55,000 clones, approximately 84% of them singletons; the top ten hold more than 12%. Material for sequencing was peripheral blood. The source is a human donor with active or convalescent COVID-19. The donor label of this sample is uncertain. CDR3s include the opening cysteine and the closing phenylalanine or tryptophan. Each record gives: CDR3 DNA, CDR3 protein, V gene, J gene, clone size, D gene. A D gene is named only where the DNA matches it firmly. Size tells how often a clone was seen (once, few, many) or the class of an expanded clone, and some rows leave it out.

CDR3 DNA: TGTGCCACCAGTGGGGACGGCGGGGGTCAGCCCCAGCATTTT; CDR3 protein: CATSGDGGGQPQHF; V gene: TRBV24-1; J gene: TRBJ1-5; clone size: -; D gene: -
CDR3 DNA: TGTGCCAGCAGTCCGTCCGGGTTGGGGAACACCGGGGAGCTGTTTTTT; CDR3 protein: CASSPSGLGNTGELFF; V gene: TRBV28; J gene: TRBJ2-2; clone size: many; D gene: -
CDR3 DNA: TGCGCCAGCAGCCAAGACAGATTAGGACAGCCTCTAGGGGAAAAACTGTTTTTT; CDR3 protein: CASSQDRLGQPLGEKLFF; V gene: TRBV4-1; J gene: TRBJ1-4; clone size: -; D gene: -
CDR3 DNA: TGTGCCAGTAGTATAGGGCGGGAGTCCCCCCCGGCGGCAGATACGCAGTATTTT; CDR3 protein: CASSIGRESPPAADTQYF; V gene: TRBV19; J gene: TRBJ2-3; clone size: -; D gene: TRBD2
CDR3 DNA: TGTGCCTGGTCAGGGGGGACAGGGGCCCGACATGATACCTATGGCTACACCTTC; CDR3 protein: CAWSGGTGARHDTYGYTF; V gene: TRBV30; J gene: TRBJ1-2; clone size: -; D gene: TRBD1
CDR3 DNA: TGTGCCATCAACCAAGCGGGAGAGTTAGAGACCCAGTACTTC; CDR3 protein: CAINQAGELETQYF; V gene: TRBV10-3; J gene: TRBJ2-5; clone size: -; D gene: TRBD2
CDR3 DNA: TGTGCCAGTAGTATCATCGGCGGTAATGAAAAACTGTTTTTT; CDR3 protein: CASSIIGGNEKLFF; V gene: TRBV19; J gene: TRBJ1-4; clone size: -; D gene: -
CDR3 DNA: TGTGCCTGGAAGGTACCTGGGGCGGGAGGGCCAGCTCTAGCCAAAAACATTCAGTACTTC; CDR3 protein: CAWKVPGAGGPALAKNIQYF; V gene: TRBV30; J gene: TRBJ2-4; clone size: -; D gene: TRBD2
CDR3 DNA: TGTGCCAGCAGTTTACAGGGTGGAAACACCATATATTTT; CDR3 protein: CASSLQGGNTIYF; V gene: TRBV27; J gene: TRBJ1-3; clone size: -; D gene: -
CDR3 DNA: TGTGCCATCTCGACAGGACTTTCCTACGAGCAGTACTTC; CDR3 protein: CAISTGLSYEQYF; V gene: TRBV28; J gene: TRBJ2-7; clone size: -; D gene: -
CDR3 DNA: TGCAGCGCCTCACCTACAGGGGACAACTATGGCTACACCTTC; CDR3 protein: CSASPTGDNYGYTF; V gene: TRBV29-1; J gene: TRBJ1-2; clone size: -; D gene: TRBD1
CDR3 DNA: TGTGCCAGCAGTTTATCAGGGGGCGGTGGCTATGGCTACACCTTC; CDR3 protein: CASSLSGGGGYGYTF; V gene: TRBV28; J gene: TRBJ1-2; clone size: -; D gene: TRBD1
CDR3 DNA: TGTGCCAGCAGCTTAGAAGGAGCAACAGATACGCAGTATTTT; CDR3 protein: CASSLEGATDTQYF; V gene: TRBV7-9; J gene: TRBJ2-3; clone size: few; D gene: -
CDR3 DNA: TGTGCCAGCAGCACAGACACCGGGGAGCTGTTTTTT; CDR3 protein: CASSTDTGELFF; V gene: TRBV2; J gene: TRBJ2-2; clone size: -; D gene: -
CDR3 DNA: TGTGCCAGCAGCTTTGGGGGGGGCACTGAAGCTTTCTTT; CDR3 protein: CASSFGGGTEAFF; V gene: TRBV11-2; J gene: TRBJ1-1; clone size: -; D gene: -
CDR3 DNA: TGCGCCAGCAGTGAACAGAGCAATCAGCCCCAGCATTTT; CDR3 protein: CASSEQSNQPQHF; V gene: TRBV10-1; J gene: TRBJ1-5; clone size: once; D gene: -
CDR3 DNA: TGTGCCAGCAGTGGGGGGACACTCTACGAGCAGTACTTC; CDR3 protein: CASSGGTLYEQYF; V gene: TRBV25-1; J gene: TRBJ2-7; clone size: few; D gene: -
CDR3 DNA: TGTGCCAGCAGCTCGGAGACTTATCAGCCCCAGCATTTT; CDR3 protein: CASSSETYQPQHF; V gene: TRBV7-2; J gene: TRBJ1-5; clone size: few; D gene: -
CDR3 DNA: TGTGCCAGCTCACTTGGATCAGGGAACTATGGCTACACCTTC; CDR3 protein: CASSLGSGNYGYTF; V gene: TRBV18; J gene: TRBJ1-2; clone size: -; D gene: -
CDR3 DNA: TGTGCCAGCAGCTTAGGCACCCGCGATTACTACGAGCAGTACTTC; CDR3 protein: CASSLGTRDYYEQYF; V gene: TRBV11-2; J gene: TRBJ2-7; clone size: -; D gene: -
CDR3 DNA: TGTGCCAGCAGCTTAAGTCGGACAAGAAATCAGCCCCAGCATTTT; CDR3 protein: CASSLSRTRNQPQHF; V gene: TRBV7-8; J gene: TRBJ1-5; clone size: -; D gene: -
CDR3 DNA: TGTGCCAGAAGGAACAGGACCCTTGGGTTGAGCAATCAGCCCCAGCATTTT; CDR3 protein: CARRNRTLGLSNQPQHF; V gene: TRBV5-3; J gene: TRBJ1-5; clone size: -; D gene: -
CDR3 DNA: TGTGCCATCAGTGTACATAACTATGGCTACACCTTC; CDR3 protein: CAISVHNYGYTF; V gene: TRBV10-3; J gene: TRBJ1-2; clone size: -; D gene: -
CDR3 DNA: TGTGCCTTGGGAATGGCGGCCTTAATACCCGGAAAACTGTTTTTT; CDR3 protein: CALGMAALIPGKLFF; V gene: TRBV30; J gene: TRBJ1-4; clone size: -; D gene: -
CDR3 DNA: TGTGCCAGTAGTACCTCCCGGACGGGAAATTATTCACCCCTCCACTTT; CDR3 protein: CASSTSRTGNYSPLHF; V gene: TRBV19; J gene: TRBJ1-6; clone size: -; D gene: -
CDR3 DNA: TGTGCCAGCAGTTACATAGGACAGGGGGCCTACAATGAGCAGTTCTTC; CDR3 protein: CASSYIGQGAYNEQFF; V gene: TRBV6-5; J gene: TRBJ2-1; clone size: -; D gene: TRBD1
CDR3 DNA: TGTGCCAGCAGCCCAGGGACAGGGGGCGACACCATATATTTT; CDR3 protein: CASSPGTGGDTIYF; V gene: TRBV9; J gene: TRBJ1-3; clone size: -; D gene: TRBD1